The 16 T cell receptor beta chains listed next were all sequenced from one sample in a study of identical twins. One entry per CDR3 protein results from TCRdb running MiXCR on the 5' RACE reads. The table lists about 500,000 distinct CDR3 sequences, roughly an eighth of them singletons, with approximately 1% in the top ten. The same sample was also used in a study of yellow fever vaccine responses in identical twins.

Sequencing was done on a sample of CD4+ T cells sorted from blood. These receptors came from a woman under 30 in good health.

This clonotype was counted a few times. This rearrangement joins TRBV4-3 to TRBJ2-7; the D is unclear. Germline CDR1 LGHNA, CDR2 YSLEER. CDR3 length: 13 amino acids. V lost 0 bases and J lost 2, with 5 bases in between. CDR3 residues: CASSQETTYEQYF. CDR3 DNA sequence: TGCGCCAGCAGCCAAGAGACGACCTACGAGCAGTACTTC.

This clonotype was recorded at least ten times. This chain connects TRBV6-1 to TRBJ1-1, with D tentatively TRBD1 (6 bases). V was pared by 6 bases and J by 2 bases, with 13 bases between. The CDR3 length is 14 residues. CDR1 MNHNS and CDR2 SASEGT come from the germline V gene. CDR3 DNA: TGTGCCAGCAGGACCGGACAGCTAAACACTGAAGCTTTCTTT. Translating gives CASRTGQLNTEAFF.

This clonotype was observed a few times. The rearrangement links TRBV6-1 to TRBJ2-2; D is unclear. The ends were cut back, 5 bases at V and 0 bases at J, with 4 bases in the middle. Germline V gene sequence: CDR1 MNHNS, CDR2 SASEGT. The CDR3 has 13 residues. The CDR3 DNA reads as TGTGCCAGCAGTCGGGCGAACACCGGGGAGCTGTTTTTT. It translates to CASSRANTGELFF.

This chain joins TRBV20-1 and TRBJ2-3, with D tentatively TRBD2 (6 bases). The V gene lost 6 bases and the J gene lost 3 bases, with 22 bases spanning the gap. This CDR3 is 16 amino acids long. Germline V gene sequence: CDR1 DFQATT, CDR2 SNEGSKA (reference sequence). CDR3 bases: TGCAGTGCAACTGGTTTATCCGGGGGATTGACAGATACGCAGTATTTT. It yields the protein CSATGLSGGLTDTQYF.

The rearrangement joins TRBV2 to TRBJ2-1; 8 bases agree with TRBD2. The CDR3 has 15 amino acids. The junction had 7 bases not matched to a gene; V was cut back by 6 bases and J by 3 bases. The germline CDR1 and CDR2 sequences are SNHLY and FYNNEI. For the CDR3, the DNA is TGTGCCAGCAGGGACTCGGGGGGGTTCTACAATGAGCAGTTCTTC. Translated: CASRDSGGFYNEQFF.

The genes are TRBV3-1 and TRBJ2-1; 8 bases line up with TRBD2. In germline, CDR1 is LGHDT, CDR2 YNNKEL (reference sequence). The CDR3 has 14 amino acids. Unmatched junction bases numbered 6, after V lost 1 base and J lost 10 bases. CDR3 in amino acids: CASSQVPTSEEQFF. The CDR3, as DNA: TGTGCCAGCAGCCAAGTCCCGACTAGCGAGGAGCAGTTCTTC.

This clonotype was seen only a few times. The rearrangement links TRBV27 to TRBJ2-1; D uncertain. Germline V gene lookup returns CDR1 MNHEY and CDR2 SMNVEV (reference sequence). Trimming took 6 bases from V and 8 from J, leaving 11 bases between them. This CDR3 is built from 12 residues. The chain's CDR3 is CASSPRAYEQFF. CDR3 DNA: TGTGCCAGCAGCCCAAGGGCGTATGAGCAGTTCTTC.

V usage is TRBV6-5 and J usage is TRBJ2-5; 10 nucleotides match TRBD2. The germline V gene encodes CDR1 MNHEY and CDR2 SVGAGI. This CDR3 is 16 amino acids long. J was trimmed by 1 base and V by 2 bases; bases with no gene match: 4. In nucleotides, the CDR3 is TGTGCCAGCAGTTACGAAGGACTAGCGGCCCAAGAGACCCAGTACTTC. This sequence encodes CASSYEGLAAQETQYF.

There are a few counts of this clonotype. The V gene is TRBV27, the J gene TRBJ2-7, with D possibly being TRBD2 (7 bases). The germline V gene has CDR1 MNHEY and CDR2 SMNVEV (reference sequence). This CDR3 has 14 amino acids. The V end lost 8 bases, the J end lost 3 bases, and 17 bases lay between the germline ends. The CDR3 region has the DNA TGTGCCAGCCGCCGGACAGCGGGGAACTACGAGCAGTACTTC. This sequence encodes CASRRTAGNYEQYF.

This clonotype has just a few counts. CDR3 bases: TGTGCCAGCAGTTTTCGGGGCCTTGTATTGGAGCAGTACTTC. As protein: CASSFRGLVLEQYF. This chain joins TRBV28 and TRBJ2-7; perhaps D is TRBD1 or TRBD2 (5 bases each). V was trimmed by 3 bases and J by 7 bases, leaving 16 bases between them. The CDR3 length is 14 residues. CDR1 and CDR2 from the germline V gene are MDHEN and SYDVKM. Filled out from reference TRBV28 and TRBJ2-7, the complete variable domain reads DVKVTQSSRYLVKRTGEKVFLECVQDMDHENMFWYRQDPGLGLRLIYFSYDVKMKEKGDIPEGYSVSREKKERFSLILESASTNQTSMYLCASSFRGLVLEQYFGPGTRLTVT.

The rearrangement joins TRBV6-5 to TRBJ1-1; D unresolved. The CDR3 contains 14 residues. Trimming took off 0 bases at V and 0 bases at J, with 5 bases between the two ends. In germline, CDR1 is MNHEY, CDR2 SVGAGI. The CDR3 sequence: CASSYSLVNTEAFF. The CDR3 region has the DNA TGTGCCAGCAGTTACTCATTAGTGAACACTGAAGCTTTCTTT.

The chain couples TRBV7-9 to TRBJ1-1; D unclear. Trimming cost V 0 bases and J 6 bases, with 11 bases left between them. Germline CDR1 reads SEHNR; CDR2 reads FQNEAQ (reference sequence). The CDR3 spans 14 residues. This CDR3 reads CASSLAVGAAEAFF. CDR3 DNA sequence: TGTGCCAGCAGCTTAGCGGTGGGCGCGGCTGAAGCTTTCTTT.

This clonotype showed up just once. The J gene is TRBJ2-2, the V gene TRBV20-1, with 12 positions matching TRBD2. The CDR3 spans 16 residues. Trimming cost V 3 bases and J 5 bases; bases outside gene matches: 7. From germline, CDR1 is DFQATT and CDR2 SNEGSKA (reference sequence). DNA of the CDR3: TGCAGTGCTAGCGGTGGGACTAGCGGGCAAACCGGGGAGCTGTTTTTT. It encodes CSASGGTSGQTGELFF.

The chain joins TRBV14 to TRBJ2-3; D uncertain. The CDR3 consists of 16 residues. V was shortened by 1 base and J by 5 bases, with 16 bases between the two germline ends. Germline CDR1 and CDR2: SGHDN and FVKESK. The CDR3 sequence: CASSQGLEGRIDTQYF. The CDR3 bases are TGTGCCAGCAGCCAAGGCCTAGAAGGACGTATAGATACGCAGTATTTT.

This clonotype was counted only a few times. DNA for the CDR3: TGTGCCATCAGCGGACAGGGTAATTCACCCCTCCACTTT. It is translated as CAISGQGNSPLHF. V and J are TRBV12-3 or TRBV12-4 and TRBJ1-6; 8 bases match TRBD1. After removal of 10 bases from V and 6 bases from J, the junction contained 5 bases not matched to a gene. The CDR3 has 13 amino acids.

This clonotype was recorded once. V and J are TRBV4-3 and TRBJ2-3, with 12 bases that match TRBD2. V shed 4 bases, J shed 4 bases, and the junction held 3 bases outside the gene matches. The CDR3 has 15 residues. The germline V gene has CDR1 LGHNA and CDR2 YSLEER. The CDR3 reads CASSPSGRGADTQYF. CDR3 DNA: TGCGCCAGCAGCCCTAGCGGGAGGGGCGCAGATACGCAGTATTTT.